This TCR beta chain was identified during a study of glioma-infiltrating T cells. Amplification of TCR alpha and beta CDR3 regions from RNA used iRepertoire nested multiplex PCR. Input was about 85-450 ng of tissue mRNA or PBMC total RNA. TCRdb processed the multiplex PCR reads anew with MiXCR; each CDR3 protein has one entry. The table lists fewer than 200,000 distinct CDR3 sequences, 30% to 40% of them singletons. Germline V gene data show CDR1 as MNHNS and CDR2 as SASEGT. Trimming left V 4 bases short and J 0 bases short, with 25 bases between. CDR3 length equals 20 residues. This clonotype was counted ten times or more. Its antigen is unidentified. Overall study findings and caveats: CDR3 overlap between tissue and blood was very small. Above-expected tissue-blood divergence occurred in all gliomas, most in low-grade ones.

V gene TRBV6-1 combines with J gene TRBJ2-1; no definite D call. This sequence was found in a human donor with low-grade glioma or glioblastoma, undergoing nonglioma brain surgery, or in good health (not recorded which). Sequencing used glioma tissue, nonneoplastic brain tissue, or PBMCs (not recorded which). The CDR3 DNA is TGTGCCAGCAGTGTACGAGCATGGGCAGGTCCCACAAGCTCCTACAATGAGCAGTTCTTC. It yields the protein CASSVRAWAGPTSSYNEQFF.